The 10 T cell receptor beta chains presented below share a single source sample, sequenced in a study of chemoradiotherapy in HPV16-positive cancers. Sequencing was performed with immunoSEQ multiplex PCR; in TCRdb, only in-frame clones are kept and a portion is missing. There are 10,000 to 15,000 clones in the sample; 75% to 80% occur only once, and around 0.99% lies in the top ten. Collection of the sample occurred from a patient who underwent chemoradiotherapy. Receptors were obtained from a human donor with HPV-associated anogenital cancer.

The CDR3 reads CASSRTGGGELSYGYTF. In DNA, the CDR3 is TGTGCCAGCAGCCGAACAGGAGGGGGGGAGCTAAGCTATGGCTACACCTTC. The chain joins TRBV11-2 to TRBJ1-2, with D possibly being TRBD1 (6 bases). This CDR3 contains 17 residues. The V gene's germline CDR1 is SGHAT and CDR2 FQNNGV. The V end lost 5 bases, the J end lost 4 bases, and 23 bases lay between the germline ends.

This clone occurred a few times. The V call is TRBV4-1, the J call TRBJ1-5; TRBD1 is a possible D gene (6 bases). The V gene's germline CDR1 is MGHRA and CDR2 YSYEKL. This CDR3 is 15 amino acids long. Trimming removed 3 bases at V and 4 bases at J, with 13 bases between. CDR3 nucleotides: TGCGCCAGCAGCCACTTACAGGGTTCGAATCAGCCCCAGCATTTT. This translates into CASSHLQGSNQPQHF.

In the case of this clone: The junction and the germline gene differ at one end; a read error may be behind it. The chain carries TRBV2 and TRBJ1-6; D call uncertain. Germline CDR1 and CDR2: SNHLY and FYNNEI. CDR3 length: 17 residues. The CDR3 region has the DNA TGTGCCAGCAGCGAAGACCGAGGAGGTTCCGGCAATTCACCCCTCCACTTT. Its translation: CASSEDRGGSGNSPLHF.

The rearrangement joins TRBV9 to TRBJ2-7, with TRBD2 matching over 9 bases. Germline V gene data show CDR1 as SGDLS and CDR2 as YYNGEE. J was trimmed by 5 bases and V by 2 bases; bases with no gene match: 5. The CDR3 totals 14 residues. In DNA form, the CDR3 reads TGTGCCAGCAGCGTTGGCGGGGGGGCCCACGAGCAGTACTTC. This translates into CASSVGGGAHEQYF.

The chain uses TRBV7-9 and TRBJ2-7; D remains unclear. Trimming removed 1 base at V and 4 bases at J, with 5 bases between. The CDR3 extends over 12 amino acids. The V gene's germline CDR1 is SEHNR and CDR2 FQNEAQ (reference sequence). CDR3 region: CASSLGRYEQYF. The DNA for the CDR3 is TGTGCCAGCAGCTTAGGCAGGTACGAGCAGTACTTC.

V is TRBV11-2 and J is TRBJ2-3; maybe TRBD1 (5 bases). The CDR3 contains 15 residues. Germline CDR1 SGHAT, CDR2 FQNNGV. The V end was cut by 0 bases, the J end by 0 bases, with 7 bases between. The CDR3 sequence: CASSLDQGSTDTQYF. CDR3 DNA: TGTGCCAGCAGCTTAGATCAGGGCAGCACAGATACGCAGTATTTT.

This CDR3 is CASSIRGANYGYTF. CDR3 DNA sequence: TGTGCCAGTAGTATACGGGGTGCTAACTATGGCTACACCTTC. The V call is TRBV19, the J call TRBJ1-2; D unresolved. There are 14 residues in the CDR3. Deletions cut 2 bases from V and 0 bases from J, with 7 bases between. Germline assignment: CDR1 LNHDA and CDR2 SQIVND (reference sequence).

The chain links TRBV7-9 to TRBJ2-1; 7 bases fit TRBD1. V gave up 2 bases and J gave up 7 bases; unmatched junction bases: 8. Germline CDR1 reads SEHNR; CDR2 reads FQNEAQ (reference sequence). The CDR3 totals 15 residues. CDR3 coding DNA: TGTGCCAGCAGCTTAACCGGGACAGCGTCAAATGAGCAGTTCTTC. Residues: CASSLTGTASNEQFF.

This sequence joins TRBV6-5 and TRBJ2-7, with 12 bases lining up with TRBD1. The CDR3 has 14 amino acids. From germline, CDR1 is MNHEY and CDR2 SVGAGI. Germline trimming cut 6 bases from V and 5 bases from J; bases unmatched to any gene: 5. CDR3 coding DNA: TGTGCCAGCAGAGCCGGGACAGGGGGCGACGAGCAGTACTTC. It translates to CASRAGTGGDEQYF.

The chain carries TRBV14 and TRBJ2-7, with D unresolved. Per germline, CDR1 SGHDN and CDR2 FVKESK. The germline V and J ends were trimmed by 1 base and 3 bases, with 7 bases remaining between them. This CDR3 has 13 amino acids. The CDR3 region has the DNA TGTGCCAGCAGCCAAGTAGGCCTCTACGAGCAGTACTTC. It specifies CASSQVGLYEQYF.